This T cell receptor (beta chain) was profiled in a study of a mutant IDH1 vaccine in newly diagnosed glioma. Study-wide background: Beforehand, treatment had been radiotherapy, temozolomide, or both; the majority received both. Visits designated V12 and V13 were conducted at weeks 35 and 47, respectively. Study-wide points: Patients showed vaccine-induced immune responses at a rate of around 93%.

Measured with immunoSEQ multiplex PCR; TCRdb has only the in-frame clones, and not every one. The sample has roughly 21,000 clones, almost 85% seen once. On this clone: Its specificity is not known.

V was clipped by 4 bases and J by 4 bases, with 16 bases between them. Germline V lookup: CDR1 MNHEY, CDR2 SVGAGI. The length of the CDR3 is 15 residues. The time point: week 47, end of study. With topical imiquimod, each dose of the vaccine consisted of 300 ug of mutant IDH1 20-mer peptide. Donors' newly diagnosed IDH1-mutant WHO grade 3 or 4 astrocytomas lacked nuclear ATRX. The chain employs TRBV6-5 and TRBJ1-1; possibly TRBD1 for D (6 bases). The source is a middle-aged man with glioma. The source was PBMCs, collected from a glioma patient whose treatment included an IDH1 peptide vaccine. The CDR3 here is CASSSTGGGGTEAFF. CDR3 bases: TGTGCCAGCAGTTCAACCGGTGGGGGCGGCACTGAAGCTTTCTTT.